Shown below are 31 T cell receptor beta chains from a single sample sequenced in a study of T cell responses to AZD1222 COVID-19 vaccine. Only in-frame clones appear in the TCRdb table, and some are missing; sequencing was by immunoSEQ multiplex PCR. The data hold 100,000 to 150,000 clones, with roughly nine tenths observed a single time. The sequences come from peripheral blood, collected on day 0 of AZD1222 vaccination. The origin of the receptors is an adult in good health.

Concerning this clone: The same CDR3 also results from other DNA sequences found in this sample. The V gene is TRBV28, the J gene TRBJ2-7; no clear D. Germline CDR1 reads MDHEN; CDR2 reads SYDVKM. Trimming cost V 2 bases and J 2 bases, with 13 bases left between them. CDR3 size: 15 residues. In DNA, the CDR3 is TGTGCCAGCAGTTTAGGGCACACGAGCACCTACGAGCAGTACTTC. It specifies CASSLGHTSTYEQYF. Using reference TRBV28 and TRBJ2-7 for the parts outside the CDR3, the full variable domain is DVKVTQSSRYLVKRTGEKVFLECVQDMDHENMFWYRQDPGLGLRLIYFSYDVKMKEKGDIPEGYSVSREKKERFSLILESASTNQTSMYLCASSLGHTSTYEQYFGPGTRLTVT.

This sequence joins TRBV30 and TRBJ1-2; no reliable D call. The germline CDR1 and CDR2 sequences are GTSNPN and SVGIG (reference sequence). V was pared by 5 bases and J by 4 bases, with 14 bases between. The CDR3 is 13 residues long. The chain's CDR3 is CAWFPYTTYGYTF. DNA of the CDR3: TGTGCCTGGTTTCCTTACACGACCTATGGCTACACCTTC.

The chain recombines TRBV5-1 with TRBJ2-7, with TRBD2 identical over 11 bases. CDR3 length equals 14 residues. Unmatched junction bases numbered 5, after V lost 3 bases and J lost 6 bases. Germline CDR1 reads SGHRS; CDR2 reads YFSETQ. CDR3 residues: CASSSPGLAAEQYF. CDR3 nucleotides: TGCGCCAGCAGCTCGCCGGGACTAGCGGCCGAGCAGTACTTC. Using reference TRBV5-1 and TRBJ2-7 for the parts outside the CDR3, the full variable domain is KAGVTQTPRYLIKTRGQQVTLSCSPISGHRSVSWYQQTPGQGLQFLFEYFSETQRNKGNFPGRFSGRQFSNSRSEMNVSTLELGDSALYLCASSSPGLAAEQYFGPGTRLTVT.

The gene calls are TRBV29-1 and TRBJ1-6; D is uncertain. Trimming removed 6 bases at V and 6 bases at J, with 15 bases between. CDR1 SQVTM and CDR2 ANQGSEA come from the germline V gene. The CDR3 covers 14 residues. The CDR3 bases are TGCAGCGTCCTGACCTATGATCGTAATTCACCCCTCCACTTT. This translates into CSVLTYDRNSPLHF.

The chain recombines TRBV12-5 with TRBJ2-7; tentatively, D is TRBD2 (5 bases). Germline V gene lookup returns CDR1 LGHNT and CDR2 FRNRAP. This CDR3 spans 17 amino acids. Trimming removed 8 bases at V and 4 bases at J, with 27 bases between. DNA for the CDR3: TGTGCTAGTACCCACACACCTCCCGAGGGATTCCATTACGAGCAGTACTTC. It encodes CASTHTPPEGFHYEQYF.

The V and J genes are TRBV18 and TRBJ1-3; tentatively, D is TRBD1 (6 bases). The germline V gene encodes CDR1 KGHSH and CDR2 LQKENI. Trimming cost V 1 base and J 2 bases, with 6 bases left between them. This CDR3 has 14 amino acids. In DNA form, the CDR3 reads TGTGCCAGCTCACCACAGGGGGCTGGAAACACCATATATTTT. Translating gives CASSPQGAGNTIYF.

V usage is TRBV7-3 and J usage is TRBJ2-5; 13 bases are a match to TRBD2. The V and J ends lost 5 bases and 2 bases, in that order; junction bases with no gene match: 11. The CDR3 has 18 residues. Germline CDR1 is SGHTA and CDR2 is FQGTGA. The CDR3 region is CASSPKTGTSGDQETQYF. CDR3 coding DNA: TGTGCCAGCAGCCCCAAAACCGGGACTAGCGGGGATCAAGAGACCCAGTACTTC.

V usage is TRBV6-5 and J usage is TRBJ1-3; D gene uncertain. This CDR3 is built from 14 residues. CDR1 and CDR2 (germline): MNHEY, SVGAGI. Trimming shortened V by 6 bases and J by 2 bases, and 11 bases separated the two germline ends. The CDR3 DNA reads TGTGCCAGCAGGCCCACGAGGGCTGGAAACACCATATATTTT. Protein: CASRPTRAGNTIYF.

This rearrangement joins TRBV4-2 to TRBJ2-2, with 11 bases fitting TRBD2. V lost 7 bases, J lost 7 bases, and 8 bases stayed unmatched. Germline V lookup: CDR1 LGHNA, CDR2 YNFKEQ. The CDR3 is 15 amino acids. The CDR3 loop is CASTRLAGQVGELFF. CDR3 DNA: TGTGCCAGCACCCGACTAGCGGGACAAGTCGGGGAGCTGTTTTTT.

This chain connects TRBV2 to TRBJ1-2; D remains unclear. This CDR3 has 13 amino acids. Trimming shortened V by 8 bases and J by 4 bases, and 14 bases separated the two germline ends. The V gene's germline CDR1 is SNHLY and CDR2 FYNNEI. CDR3 coding DNA: TGTGCCAGCCCCATAAAGGACCGCTATGGCTACACCTTC. This translates into CASPIKDRYGYTF.

The CDR3 sequence: CASRHHRLEAFF. In DNA form, the CDR3 reads TGTGCCAGCAGACATCACCGGCTTGAAGCTTTCTTT. V and J are TRBV6-5 and TRBJ1-1; D call uncertain. Germline values: CDR1 MNHEY, CDR2 SVGAGI. The CDR3 has 12 amino acids. V lost 6 bases to trimming and J lost 7 bases, with 12 bases between them.

The CDR3 DNA is TGTGCCAGCAGCCCACCGGGGCAGACTGAAGCTTTCTTT. Protein: CASSPPGQTEAFF. J is TRBJ1-1 and V is TRBV12-3 or TRBV12-4, with D tentatively TRBD1 (5 bases). CDR3 size: 13 residues. V was clipped by 6 bases and J by 5 bases, with 13 bases between them.

V usage is TRBV5-1 and J usage is TRBJ2-7, with 13 bases fitting TRBD2. Germline loops: CDR1 SGHRS, CDR2 YFSETQ. The CDR3 sequence is 16 residues long. V dropped 4 bases and J dropped 0; count of bases not matched to a gene: 4. The DNA of the CDR3 is TGCGCCAGCAGCACAGGGACTAGCGGGAACTCCTACGAGCAGTACTTC. Protein sequence: CASSTGTSGNSYEQYF.

This rearrangement joins TRBV30 to TRBJ2-7, with 7 bases matching TRBD1. CDR3 length equals 14 residues. Germline V gene sequence: CDR1 GTSNPN, CDR2 SVGIG (reference sequence). V shed 3 bases, J shed 5 bases, and the junction held 10 bases outside the gene matches. CDR3 in amino acids: CAWRPIAGGDEQYF. CDR3 sequence (DNA): TGTGCCTGGAGGCCCATCGCAGGGGGAGACGAGCAGTACTTC. Full variable domain (remainder filled in from reference TRBV30 and TRBJ2-7): SQTIHQWPATLVQPVGSPLSLECTVEGTSNPNLYWYRQAAGRGLQLLFYSVGIGQISSEVPQNLSASRPQDRQFILSSKKLLLSDSGFYLCAWRPIAGGDEQYFGPGTRLTVT.

In DNA, the CDR3 is TGTGCCATCAGTCTCGGGACAGGGGGCTTTGAGCAGTTCTTC. Translating it yields CAISLGTGGFEQFF. The chain has TRBV10-3 and TRBJ2-1; TRBD1 aligns across 12 bases. The germline CDR1 and CDR2 sequences are ENHRY and SYGVKD. V gave up 5 bases and J gave up 9 bases; unmatched junction bases: 5. The length of the CDR3 is 14 residues.

The chain couples TRBV27 to TRBJ2-3; a possible D gene is TRBD1 (6 bases). V lost 2 bases to trimming and J lost 8 bases, with 14 bases between them. CDR3 size: 14 residues. The germline V gene encodes CDR1 MNHEY and CDR2 SMNVEV (reference sequence). CDR3 sequence reads: CASSLGQGLGTQYF. The CDR3 DNA sequence: TGTGCCAGCAGTTTAGGGCAGGGGTTGGGTACGCAGTATTTT.

The chain joins TRBV5-8 to TRBJ1-2; TRBD1 is a possible D gene (6 bases). CDR1 and CDR2 (germline): SGHTS, YDEGEE. The CDR3 has 15 amino acids. V dropped 0 bases and J dropped 2 bases, with 11 bases sitting between them. The CDR3, as DNA: TGTGCCAGCAGCTTGGGAGACAGGATAAACTATGGCTACACCTTC. Translating gives CASSLGDRINYGYTF.

V usage is TRBV6-8 and J usage is TRBJ1-1, with TRBD1 matching over 8 bases. Germline V lookup: CDR1 MNHGY, CDR2 SAAAGT. CDR3 length: 17 residues. The V and J ends lost 4 bases and 5 bases, in that order; junction bases with no gene match: 15. CDR3 nucleotide sequence: TGTGCCAGCAGTTCTCCAGGACAGGGCCCTCGGGGAACTGAAGCTTTCTTT. This sequence encodes CASSSPGQGPRGTEAFF.

The rearrangement joins TRBV6-4 to TRBJ1-1; no definite D call. Trimming removed 6 bases from V and 0 bases from J, with 14 bases in between. Per the germline V gene, CDR1 is MRHNA and CDR2 is SNTAGT. The CDR3 runs 15 residues. The CDR3 region has the DNA TGTGCCAGCAGGAGCGACGGAACCATGAACACTGAAGCTTTCTTT. Translating it yields CASRSDGTMNTEAFF.

This clone was observed once. This chain uses TRBV7-6 with TRBJ1-3; D ambiguous. Trimming pared 2 bases from V and 0 bases from J, leaving 8 bases between. Germline CDR1 and CDR2: SGHVS and FNYEAQ. The CDR3 covers 15 residues. The CDR3 spells CASSLRVASGNTIYF. CDR3 nucleotides: TGTGCCAGCAGCTTACGTGTAGCCTCTGGAAACACCATATATTTT.

The CDR3 reads CASSPRDRDYGYTF. Here the CDR3 DNA reads TGCGCCAGCAGCCCCCGGGACAGGGACTATGGCTACACCTTC. The chain couples TRBV5-1 to TRBJ1-2; 9 nucleotides align to TRBD1. With 4 bases clipped from V and 3 bases from J, the junction kept 4 bases outside the gene matches. This CDR3 spans 14 amino acids. Germline values: CDR1 SGHRS, CDR2 YFSETQ. Combining the CDR3 with reference TRBV5-1 and TRBJ1-2 gives the whole variable domain KAGVTQTPRYLIKTRGQQVTLSCSPISGHRSVSWYQQTPGQGLQFLFEYFSETQRNKGNFPGRFSGRQFSNSRSEMNVSTLELGDSALYLCASSPRDRDYGYTFGSGTRLTVV.

This clone was found a few times. A junction end diverges from the germline sequence, so it may reflect a read error. This chain connects TRBV7-7 to TRBJ1-1, with D tentatively TRBD1 (5 bases). CDR1 is SSHAT and CDR2 is FNYEAQ in the germline V gene (reference sequence). This CDR3 contains 13 residues. The CDR3 region has the DNA TGTGCTAGCAGCTTGGCCCGGGGGACTGAAGCTTTCTTT. The encoded protein is CASSLARGTEAFF.

Here the CDR3 reads CASSLASGTDTQYF. CDR3 coding DNA: TGTGCCAGCAGCTTGGCTAGCGGGACAGATACGCAGTATTTT. The rearrangement joins TRBV11-3 to TRBJ2-3, with 8 nucleotides matching TRBD2. The CDR3 is made up of 14 amino acids. Per the germline V gene, CDR1 is SGHNT and CDR2 is YENEEA. The ends lost 3 bases at V and 3 bases at J; junction bases unmatched: 2.

V is TRBV30 and J is TRBJ2-7; D is possibly TRBD1 (6 bases). This CDR3 region has 12 residues. Per the germline V gene, CDR1 is GTSNPN and CDR2 is SVGIG (reference sequence). Trimming cost V 1 base and J 5 bases, with 9 bases left between them. The CDR3 coding sequence is TGTGCCTGGAGTGGGGACACACACGAGCAGTACTTC. Protein product: CAWSGDTHEQYF.

The chain combines TRBV3-1 (or the pseudogene TRBV3-2) with TRBJ1-6; D gene ambiguous. Trimming took 4 bases from V and 10 from J, leaving 11 bases between them. CDR1 LGHDT and CDR2 YNNKEL come from the germline V gene (reference sequence). The CDR3 runs 13 residues. The CDR3 DNA reads TGTGCCAGCAGCCCAGCCCTACGATCACCCCTCCACTTT. This translates into CASSPALRSPLHF.

V and J are TRBV7-9 and TRBJ1-6; 9 bases line up with TRBD1. This CDR3 has 15 residues. After removal of 3 bases from V and 10 bases from J, the junction contained 7 bases not matched to a gene. Germline V gives CDR1 SEHNR, CDR2 FQNEAQ (reference sequence). The CDR3: CASSLSDRGASPLHF. The CDR3 DNA follows: TGTGCCAGCAGCTTGTCGGACAGGGGAGCGTCACCCCTCCACTTT.

V is TRBV5-1 and J is TRBJ2-1; 7 positions agree with TRBD1. The CDR3 runs to 14 residues. V was clipped by 4 bases and J by 5 bases; unmatched bases: 6. The germline gives CDR1 SGHRS, CDR2 YFSETQ. The CDR3 region is CASSIPTGHNEQFF. CDR3 DNA: TGCGCCAGCAGCATACCGACAGGGCACAATGAGCAGTTCTTC.

This chain links TRBV12-3 or TRBV12-4 with TRBJ1-2; a possible D gene is TRBD1 (5 bases). V was clipped by 8 bases and J by 7 bases, with 14 bases between them. The CDR3 spans 12 residues. The CDR3 DNA sequence: TGTGCCAGCTACGGGGTGGGGGGTGGCTACACCTTC. As protein: CASYGVGGGYTF.

The chain carries TRBV6-5 and TRBJ1-6; no firm D call. Trimming left V 8 bases short and J 9 bases short, with 14 bases between. This CDR3 is built from 13 residues. Germline CDR1 and CDR2: MNHEY and SVGAGI. CDR3 bases: TGTGCCAGCGATAGACGAAGAGCTTCACCCCTCCACTTT. This encodes CASDRRRASPLHF.

Details on this clone: The sample has other DNA sequences that encode this CDR3 too. The J gene is TRBJ2-5, the V gene TRBV5-1, with 10 bases matching TRBD1. J gave up 1 base and V 0 bases, and 6 bases lay outside the gene matches. In germline, CDR1 is SGHRS, CDR2 YFSETQ. This CDR3 contains 17 residues. CDR3 amino acids: CASSLGPGTGVQETQYF. CDR3 coding DNA: TGCGCCAGCAGCTTGGGCCCCGGGACAGGGGTCCAAGAGACCCAGTACTTC.

The chain employs TRBV27 and TRBJ1-5, with D perhaps TRBD1 (5 bases). Trimming removed 7 bases at V and 4 bases at J, with 20 bases between. The CDR3 has 16 amino acids. Germline V gene sequence: CDR1 MNHEY, CDR2 SMNVEV (reference sequence). This CDR3 reads CASNPPRRAENQPQHF. The DNA of the CDR3 is TGTGCCAGCAATCCACCTCGCAGGGCCGAGAATCAGCCCCAGCATTTT.